This TCR beta chain appears in the sequencing data of a study of T cells after yellow fever vaccination. Study conclusions and caveats: Post-booster repertoires contained most primary-vaccination clones again (almost 97% CD4, about 88% CD8). The secondary response peaked faster, at day 5 versus 15, but was weaker.

The 5'RACE template-switching step produced TCR cDNA and added a universal primer site and UMIs. TCRdb reanalysed the 5' RACE reads using MiXCR and keeps one entry per CDR3 protein. Seen here are 250,000 to 300,000 distinct CDR3 sequences, 8.7% observed once, and the top ten hold 3% to 3.5%. Many counts were recorded for this clonotype. The antigen is not known. The CDR3 length is 13 residues. Germline lookup yields CDR1 ENHRY and CDR2 SYGVKD. V lost 6 bases and J lost 4, with 12 bases in between. The source of this sequence is a man aged 18 to 29 who received the YFV17D yellow fever vaccine. The chain links TRBV10-3 to TRBJ1-1; D might be TRBD1 (6 bases). This specimen consisted of CD4+ T cells sorted from PBMCs, obtained 5 days after the yellow fever booster vaccination. The CDR3 DNA follows: TGTGCCATCAGGTGGGACATGTCCACTGAAGCTTTCTTT. Its protein product is CAIRWDMSTEAFF.